This TCR beta chain was identified during a study of cytomegalovirus exposure and HLA in healthy donors. Study overall: Prior work identified around 100 million unique TCR beta sequences in 190 million or so T cells.

The table lists this clone with a few counts. What it binds is unknown. Other nucleotide sequences in the sample specify the same CDR3. The study's findings and limits: Among the CMV-associated chains, a few were confirmed in vitro as specific for CMV antigens. Cytomegalovirus-associated TCR beta chains were listed, numbering 164. Excluded: some indistinguishable V segments such as TRBV6-2 and TRBV6-3.

Primers: 60 Vbeta forward and 13 Jbeta reverse. Using immunoSEQ multiplex PCR, the repertoire was profiled, and TCRdb retains in-frame clones only, with some absent. The table lists 180,000 or so clones, roughly 77% of them singletons. The germline V gene encodes CDR1 SGHRS and CDR2 YFSETQ. CDR3 length: 15 residues. V shed 1 base and J shed 0 bases, with 11 bases lying between them. Sequenced input: PBMCs. The J gene is TRBJ2-7, the V gene TRBV5-1; TRBD2 might be the D (6 bases). The receptor comes from a woman aged 40 to 49 in good health and CMV-seropositive. The CDR3 spells CASSLNAGSSYEQYF. CDR3 in DNA: TGCGCCAGCAGCTTGAATGCGGGGTCCTCCTACGAGCAGTACTTC.